The T cell receptor (beta chain) described here comes from a study of control samples from healthy donors and cancer patients. This table comes from immunoSEQ multiplex PCR, and its TCRdb copy is limited to in-frame clones, with some not included. This table has 30,000 to 40,000 clones, about 94% appearing once. Sequencing input: PBMCs. The sequence derives from a man aged 35 to 55 with colorectal cancer.

The CDR3 spells CASSQVKGDRGYEQYF. The CDR3 DNA follows: TGTGCCAGCAGCCAAGTTAAAGGGGACAGGGGCTACGAGCAGTACTTC. This chain connects TRBV4-2 to TRBJ2-7; 10 positions match TRBD1. The CDR3 is made up of 16 amino acids. CDR1 and CDR2 (germline): LGHNA, YNFKEQ. V was pared by 1 base and J by 3 bases, with 6 bases of the junction left unmatched.